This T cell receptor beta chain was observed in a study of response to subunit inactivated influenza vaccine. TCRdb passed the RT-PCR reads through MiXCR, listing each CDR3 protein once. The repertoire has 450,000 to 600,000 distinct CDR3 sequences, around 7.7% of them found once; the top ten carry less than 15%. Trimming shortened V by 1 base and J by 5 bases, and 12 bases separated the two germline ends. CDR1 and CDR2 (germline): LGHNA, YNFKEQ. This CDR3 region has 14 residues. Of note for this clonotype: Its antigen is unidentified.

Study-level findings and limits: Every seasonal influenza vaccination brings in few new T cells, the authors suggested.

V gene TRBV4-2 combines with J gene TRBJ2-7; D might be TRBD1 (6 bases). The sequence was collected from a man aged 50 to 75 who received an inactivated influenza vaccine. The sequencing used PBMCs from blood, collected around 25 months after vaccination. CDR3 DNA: TGTGCCAGCAGCCAAGTTTTCAGGGGCCACGAGCAGTACTTC. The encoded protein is CASSQVFRGHEQYF.